A selection of T cell receptor beta chains follows, all from one sample in a study of neurological immune-mediated disorders. TCRdb ran MiXCR on the 5' RACE reads and lists one entry per CDR3 protein. The sample includes tens of thousands of distinct CDR3 sequences, roughly 3.5% of them seen just once. Source material: PBMCs. The receptors were gathered from a man under 40 with multiple sclerosis. Both conserved end residues are part of each CDR3. The order of the fields is V gene, J gene, clone size, D gene, CDR3 DNA, CDR3 protein. D genes are given only for firm matches. The size entry is marked missing in some rows and otherwise reads once, few, many or a size class.

TRBV7-3,TRBJ2-3,.,TRBD2,TGTGCCAGCAGCCCTGGCCGGACTAGCGGGCCCCAGTATTTT,CASSPGRTSGPQYF
TRBV20-1,TRBJ2-1,many,.,TGCAGTGCTCGTAACAGGGGGGGAACCTACAATGAGCAGTTCTTC,CSARNRGGTYNEQFF
TRBV20-1,TRBJ2-7,many,.,TGCAGTGGGGAAGGATCCTACGAGCAGTACTTC,CSGEGSYEQYF
TRBV27,TRBJ2-7,many,.,TGTGCCAGCAGTTTATTATTCGGTGACGAGCAGTACTTC,CASSLLFGDEQYF
TRBV24-1,TRBJ2-3,many,.,TGTGCCACCAGTACCGTCGGAGCAGATACGCAGTATTTT,CATSTVGADTQYF
TRBV6-1,TRBJ1-5,once,.,TGTGCCAGCAGTGAAAAGAAGGCTAGGGGCAATCAGCCCCAGCATTTT,CASSEKKARGNQPQHF
TRBV28,TRBJ1-2,many,.,TGTGCCAGCAGGGAGACATCCGCTAACTATGGCTACACCTTC,CASRETSANYGYTF
TRBV20-1,TRBJ1-5,many,.,TGCAGTGCTAGGGGTATCTGGGGAGGGAATCAGCCCCAGCATTTT,CSARGIWGGNQPQHF
TRBV20-1,TRBJ1-1,.,TRBD1,TGCAGTGCTAGTGAGGGGGCAGGGGACAACACTGAAGCTTTCTTT,CSASEGAGDNTEAFF
TRBV20-1,TRBJ2-7,medium-sized,TRBD1,TGCAGTGCTAGCACAGGGGGCGCAGGGGAGCAGTACTTC,CSASTGGAGEQYF
TRBV3-1,TRBJ1-3,many,.,TGTGCCAGCAGCCAAGTACAGCGGGTCTCTGGAAACACCATATATTTT,CASSQVQRVSGNTIYF
TRBV28,TRBJ2-3,.,.,TGTGCCAGCAGTGCCTCACCGAGTAATGCAGATACGCAGTATTTT,CASSASPSNADTQYF
TRBV18,TRBJ2-7,many,.,TGTGCCAGCTCACGTACAGGGATGGGGTACGAGCAGTACTTC,CASSRTGMGYEQYF
TRBV11-2,TRBJ2-1,many,.,TGTGCCAGCAGGGTTAGCGTTCGGTCCTACAATGAGCAGTTCTTC,CASRVSVRSYNEQFF
TRBV7-8,TRBJ2-3,many,TRBD2,TGTGCCAGCAGCTTAAGCGGGAGCTTAAATACGCAGTATTTT,CASSLSGSLNTQYF
TRBV18,TRBJ2-2,few,.,TGTGCCAGCTCCTCCCTGGGTGCGAACACCGGGGAGCTGTTTTTT,CASSSLGANTGELFF
TRBV25-1,TRBJ2-2,many,.,TGTGCCAGCAGTGACAGTGGGAACACCGGGGAGCTGTTTTTT,CASSDSGNTGELFF
TRBV6-1,TRBJ2-3,many,TRBD2,TGTGCCAGCAGTGCGCTAGCGGGTCCAACAGATACGCAGTATTTT,CASSALAGPTDTQYF
TRBV20-1,TRBJ2-2,many,.,TGCAGTGCCCCCACCGGCGGGACTTTAAACACCGGGGAGCTGTTTTTT,CSAPTGGTLNTGELFF
TRBV27,TRBJ1-6,few,TRBD1,TGTGCCAGCAGTACCGGGACAGTTCCCCTCCACTTT,CASSTGTVPLHF
TRBV20-1,TRBJ2-7,many,.,TGCAGTGCTAGCCCTAGCTCCTACGAGCAGTACTTC,CSASPSSYEQYF
TRBV7-9,TRBJ1-1,.,TRBD1,TGTGCCAGCAGCATACGGGACAGGGGGCGCGCGAACACTGAAGCTTTCTTT,CASSIRDRGRANTEAFF
TRBV7-9,TRBJ1-1,many,.,TGTGCCAGCAGCTTAGTCGGGGGCGGCACTGAAGCTTTCTTT,CASSLVGGGTEAFF
TRBV12-3/TRBV12-4,TRBJ1-2,many,TRBD1,TGTGCCAGCAGTGACCCCGGACAGGGAGGAGAGAAGGGCTACACCTTC,CASSDPGQGGEKGYTF
TRBV18,TRBJ1-1,.,.,TGTGCCAGCTCGCCCCGAGCGATGAACACTGAAGCTTTCTTT,CASSPRAMNTEAFF
TRBV7-9,TRBJ2-2,many,.,TGTGCCAGCAGCCGACAGACGAACACCGGGGAGCTGTTTTTT,CASSRQTNTGELFF
TRBV6-5,TRBJ1-5,many,.,TGTGCCAGCAGTTACGACAGCTACAATCAGCCCCAGCATTTT,CASSYDSYNQPQHF
TRBV30,TRBJ1-5,.,.,TGTGCCTGGAGGGGCAGGGGCAGCAATCAGCCCCAGAATTTT,CAWRGRGSNQPQNF
TRBV5-1,TRBJ2-3,many,.,TGCGCCAGCAGCGCTGGATTAACAGGGAGGATGCGAGGAGTTACGCAGTATTTT,CASSAGLTGRMRGVTQYF
TRBV3-1,TRBJ1-5,many,TRBD1,TGTGCCAGCAGCATACAGGGGAATCAGCCCCAGCATTTT,CASSIQGNQPQHF
TRBV29-1,TRBJ2-2,many,.,TGCAGCGTTGAGGGGACACAAAACACCGGGGAGCTGTTTTTT,CSVEGTQNTGELFF
TRBV5-5,TRBJ1-1,many,.,TGTGCCAGCAGCTTTGAACGTTACACTGAAGCTTTCTTT,CASSFERYTEAFF
TRBV5-1,TRBJ1-3,many,.,TGCGCCAGCAGCTTGGGCGGGCCTCGCTCTGGAAACACCATATATTTT,CASSLGGPRSGNTIYF
TRBV29-1,TRBJ2-3,many,.,TGCAGCGTTGAGGTAGCGTCCACAGATACGCAGTATTTT,CSVEVASTDTQYF
TRBV6-5,TRBJ2-7,.,.,TGTGCCAGCAGTTACTCAGCCCTAACCATGGACTACGAGCAGTACTTC,CASSYSALTMDYEQYF
TRBV10-3,TRBJ1-2,many,.,TGTGCCATCAGTGAGTCCGGCCTCTATGGCTACACCTTC,CAISESGLYGYTF
TRBV20-1,TRBJ2-2,many,.,TGCAGTGCTCGGCAGGGGATGAACACCGGGGAGCTGTTTTTT,CSARQGMNTGELFF
TRBV10-3,TRBJ2-5,many,.,TGTGCCATCAGTGACGACAGGCGAGAGACCCAGTACTTC,CAISDDRRETQYF
TRBV5-1,TRBJ2-7,many,TRBD1,TGCGCCAGCAGCTATAACAGGGGCCAACTAAAGGGACGGTACGAGCAGTACTTC,CASSYNRGQLKGRYEQYF
TRBV20-1,TRBJ2-1,many,TRBD2,TGCAGTGCTAGAGGGGGGACTAGCGGGAGCTCCTACAATGAGCAGTTCTTC,CSARGGTSGSSYNEQFF
TRBV27,TRBJ2-7,many,.,TGTGCCAGCAGTCCAGGGACCAATACCTACGAGCAGTACTTC,CASSPGTNTYEQYF
TRBV29-1,TRBJ2-7,many,.,TGCAGCGCTCCGGGAGCCCGGCAGTACTTC,CSAPGARQYF
TRBV3-1,TRBJ2-7,many,TRBD1,TGTGCCAGCAGCCAAGTCGGACAGGGCTACGAGCAGTACTTC,CASSQVGQGYEQYF
TRBV29-1,TRBJ1-2,many,.,TGCACCCTCCGGGAGGGATCCGGCTACACCTTC,CTLREGSGYTF
TRBV7-3,TRBJ2-2,many,TRBD1,TGTGCCAGCAGCTTACTCGGGACAGGAGCGAACACCGGGGAGCTGTTTTTT,CASSLLGTGANTGELFF
TRBV20-1,TRBJ2-7,.,.,TGCAGTGCTAGGGTCGCAGGGCGACACGAGCAGTACTTC,CSARVAGRHEQYF
TRBV5-1,TRBJ2-5,few,TRBD2,TGCGCCAGCAGCTTGAGCGGGGGTCAAGAGACCCAGTACTTC,CASSLSGGQETQYF